The rows below give T cell receptor beta chains drawn from one sample of a study of T cell repertoires in cytomegalovirus infection. TCRdb re-derived calls from the reads in MiXCR, one entry per CDR3 protein. This repertoire shows 380,000 or so distinct CDR3 sequences, just under 35% found once; its top ten account for roughly 14%. These receptors are not linked to any known antigen. The material was cultured PBMCs, obtained from culture after CMV antigen stimulation. The receptors here all came from a human donor in good health (CMV status not recorded). Some clones in this sample may be carry-over from other donors' samples. Each CDR3 is given with its conserved first and last residue. Some rows have no size entry. The others give once, few or many, or a class for an expanded clone.

>TRBJ1-1|TRBV12-3/TRBV12-4|.
CASSLAQGLNTEAFF
>TRBJ2-3|TRBV12-3/TRBV12-4|.
CASSFVGIGTDTQYF
>TRBJ1-1|TRBV11-3|few
CASSPGLAGNTEAFF
>TRBJ2-1|TRBV7-2|.
CASSLVLASSYNEQFF
>TRBJ1-1|TRBV7-6|many
CASSSYGGQLTEAFF
>TRBJ2-7|TRBV12-3/TRBV12-4|.
CASSPVEQYF
>TRBJ2-1|TRBV7-2|few
CASSLDRVNNEQFF
>TRBJ2-1|TRBV5-4|few
CASSRAERQFF
>TRBJ2-3|TRBV6-2/TRBV6-3|.
CATTDTDTQYF
>TRBJ1-4|TRBV14|many
CASSRYQGFQLTNEKLFF
>TRBJ1-1|TRBV7-2|.
CASRFPGNTEAFF
>TRBJ1-4|TRBV4-3|.
CASSQINEKLFF
>TRBJ1-1|TRBV5-4|.
CASSFGGGTIGTEAFF
>TRBJ2-1|TRBV7-3|many
CASSSRAGGKLGSYNEQFF
>TRBJ1-1|TRBV20-1|.
CSATAGTVPNTEAFF
>TRBJ1-5|TRBV7-8|many
CASSLERGQPQHF
>TRBJ1-1|TRBV4-1|.
CASSQGSPGSPEAFF
>TRBJ2-3|TRBV19|.
CASSISAVSTDTQYF
>TRBJ2-5|TRBV11-1|.
CAITQGGETQYF
>TRBJ2-5|TRBV4-1|few
CASSQASGGVQTQYF
>TRBJ1-2|TRBV7-4|many
CASSQGQGANYGYTF
>TRBJ1-2|TRBV7-2|.
CASRPGASYGYTF
>TRBJ2-3|TRBV7-2|.
CASSQGTSAYTDTQYF
>TRBJ1-4|TRBV7-9|few
CASSFLSGLNEKLFF
>TRBJ2-7|TRBV7-2|few
CASSFGLAGTKSSYEQYF
>TRBJ1-1|TRBV19|few
CASTGGNWFAFF
>TRBJ2-7|TRBV7-2|few
CASSHYGTSDYEQYF
>TRBJ1-4|TRBV12-3/TRBV12-4|.
CASSDDSSNEKLFF
>TRBJ2-2|TRBV2|few
CASSDRVFTGELFF
>TRBJ2-2|TRBV3-1|.
CASSRHEGDTGELFF
>TRBJ2-1|TRBV12-3/TRBV12-4|once
CASSLGVVSLYNEQFF
>TRBJ1-2|TRBV7-6|.
CASSLALDSYGYTF
>TRBJ1-1|TRBV28|few
CASRSTDMNTEAFF
>TRBJ2-3|TRBV7-2|many
CASRFIEGTDTQYF
>TRBJ2-2|TRBV27|.
CASSLPNRRLAGGEYTGELFF
>TRBJ1-1|TRBV6-6|few
CASSFGSHSNTEAFF
>TRBJ1-5|TRBV7-2|.
CASSYQGGQPQHF
>TRBJ1-1|TRBV15|.
CATSRDGGQANTEAFF
>TRBJ1-1|TRBV7-8|.
CASSFHGTEAFF
>TRBJ2-7|TRBV27|.
CASFGRLGFEQYF
>TRBJ2-3|TRBV18|many
CASRDSADTQYF
>TRBJ1-3|TRBV7-2|many
CASSPASGNTIYF
>TRBJ2-7|TRBV28|few
CASSSTGIGTGPYEQYF
>TRBJ2-1|TRBV6-2/TRBV6-3|.
CASSSWGAGNNEQFF
>TRBJ1-1|TRBV19|few
CASSIEVVQNTEAFF
>TRBJ2-5|TRBV20-1|.
CSARDHRELQETQYF
>TRBJ2-2|TRBV7-6|.
CASSLGAVAGTPRLTGELFF
>TRBJ2-6|TRBV28|.
CASSSHDGQKNSGANVLIF
>TRBJ1-1|TRBV7-1|once
CASSSEGSGGGTEAFF
>TRBJ2-5|TRBV7-8|few
CASSPIMGRGQTQYF